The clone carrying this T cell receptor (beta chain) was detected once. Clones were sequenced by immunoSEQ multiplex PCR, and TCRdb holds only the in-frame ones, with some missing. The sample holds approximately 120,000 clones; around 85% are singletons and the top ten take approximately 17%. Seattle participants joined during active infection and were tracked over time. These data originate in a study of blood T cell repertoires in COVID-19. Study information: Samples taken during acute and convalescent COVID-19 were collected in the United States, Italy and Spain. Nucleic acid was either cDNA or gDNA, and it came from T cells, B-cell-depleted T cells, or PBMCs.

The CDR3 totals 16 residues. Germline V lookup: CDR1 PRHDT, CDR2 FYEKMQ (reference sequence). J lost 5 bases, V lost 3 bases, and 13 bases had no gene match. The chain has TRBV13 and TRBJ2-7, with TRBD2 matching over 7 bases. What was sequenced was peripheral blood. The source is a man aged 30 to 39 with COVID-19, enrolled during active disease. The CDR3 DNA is TGTGCCAGCAGCTTGATGGCGGGAGACCTCAGCGACGAGCAGTACTTC. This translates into CASSLMAGDLSDEQYF.